The 27 T cell receptor beta chains below come from one sample, sequenced in a study of Graves' ophthalmopathy and Graves' hyperthyroidism. RNA transcripts were the source from which TCR beta CDR3 regions were amplified. Second-round multiplex PCR came after first-round RT-PCR with HTBI primers. TCRdb ran MiXCR on the multiplex PCR reads and lists one entry per CDR3 protein. The sample has 620,000 or so distinct CDR3 sequences, approximately 21% seen once; the top ten hold approximately 7%. The sample was peripheral blood. The receptor source for this set is a woman between 18 and 30 years old with stable Graves' hyperthyroidism. Some clones in this sample may be carry-over from other donors' samples.

This chain joins TRBV12-3 or TRBV12-4 and TRBJ1-3, with D perhaps TRBD1 (6 bases). V was trimmed by 6 bases and J by 3 bases, leaving 9 bases between them. The CDR3 is 13 residues long. The CDR3 region has the DNA TGTGCCAGCAGAGGGGGTTTTGGAAACACCATATATTTT. Translation gives CASRGGFGNTIYF.

The rearrangement links TRBV2 to TRBJ2-7, with 8 bases fitting TRBD1. The CDR3 totals 13 residues. Germline V gene lookup returns CDR1 SNHLY and CDR2 FYNNEI. V was clipped by 8 bases and J by 7 bases; unmatched bases: 10. The CDR3 DNA reads TGTGCCAGCGGAGGACAGGGTGCGGTGGAGCAGTACTTC. Translating it yields CASGGQGAVEQYF.

This clonotype was seen at least ten times. This clone may be a read error of a much larger clone one base away. The CDR3 loop reads CAGLLGATETQYF. CDR3 nucleotides: TGTGCCGGCTTACTGGGGGCTACGGAGACCCAGTACTTC. V usage is TRBV6-5 and J usage is TRBJ2-5, with D possibly being TRBD1 (6 bases). The germline V and J ends were trimmed by 11 bases and 5 bases, with 18 bases remaining between them. Germline CDR1 MNHEY, CDR2 SVGAGI. This CDR3 contains 13 residues.

There are many counts of this clonotype. The chain links TRBV3-1 to TRBJ1-3; D ambiguous. CDR3 length: 15 amino acids. Germline CDR1 is LGHDT and CDR2 is YNNKEL (reference sequence). V lost 2 bases, J lost 0 bases, and 8 bases lay in between. CDR3 protein: CASSQYGSSGNTIYF. In DNA form, the CDR3 reads TGTGCCAGCAGCCAATACGGGAGCTCTGGAAACACCATATATTTT. Together with reference TRBV3-1 and TRBJ1-3, the CDR3 gives the full variable domain: DTAVSQTPKYLVTQMGNDKSIKCEQNLGHDTMYWYKQDSKKFLKIMFSYNNKELIINETVPNRFSPKSPDKAHLNLHINSLELGDSAVYFCASSQYGSSGNTIYFGEGSWLTVV.

This sequence joins TRBV28 and TRBJ2-7, with D tentatively TRBD2 (6 bases). CDR3 length: 10 amino acids. Trimming cost V 7 bases and J 6 bases, with 7 bases left between them. The V gene's germline CDR1 is MDHEN and CDR2 SYDVKM. The CDR3 nucleotides read TGTGCCAGCATGCGGGGCGAGCAGTACTTC. It translates to CASMRGEQYF.

This clonotype has only a few counts. V gene TRBV4-1 combines with J gene TRBJ1-5; no clear D. Germline V gene lookup returns CDR1 MGHRA and CDR2 YSYEKL. Deletions cut 3 bases from V and 5 bases from J, with 8 bases between. The CDR3 consists of 13 residues. In DNA form, the CDR3 reads TGCGCCAGCAGCCAGTGGCTCGATCAGCCCCAGCATTTT. Translated, it gives CASSQWLDQPQHF.

In this sample, this clonotype turned up many times. The chain links TRBV7-3 to TRBJ2-7; 8 nucleotides align to TRBD1. With V trimmed by 5 bases and J by 5 bases, 5 bases remained unmatched. Germline V gene sequence: CDR1 SGHTA, CDR2 FQGTGA. The CDR3 spans 13 residues. Here the CDR3 DNA reads TGTGCCAGCAGCGCTGGACAGGGAGACGAGCAGTACTTC. Amino acids: CASSAGQGDEQYF.

This clonotype was found many times. V usage is TRBV6-1 and J usage is TRBJ1-1; perhaps TRBD1 as D (6 bases). CDR1 MNHNS and CDR2 SASEGT come from the germline V gene. The CDR3 is 14 amino acids. V was trimmed by 7 bases and J by 0 bases, leaving 12 bases between them. The CDR3 sequence: CASTAGVMNTEAFF. DNA for the CDR3: TGTGCCAGCACCGCAGGGGTGATGAACACTGAAGCTTTCTTT.

This clonotype was detected many times. The rearrangement links TRBV15 to TRBJ2-6; D unclear. Trimming cost V 5 bases and J 3 bases, with 5 bases left between them. CDR1 and CDR2 (germline): LNHNV, YYDKDF (reference sequence). CDR3 length equals 13 residues. This chain's CDR3 is CATSPYGANVLTF. The CDR3 region has the DNA TGTGCCACCAGCCCTTATGGGGCCAACGTCCTGACTTTC.

The chain employs TRBV12-3 or TRBV12-4 and TRBJ1-5, with TRBD1 as a possible D gene (5 bases). The CDR3 consists of 14 residues. V was cut by 4 bases and J by 6 bases, with 13 bases left in between. DNA for the CDR3: TGTGCCAGCAGTTCCACCACGCAGGGTCAGCCCCAGCATTTT. This gives the protein CASSSTTQGQPQHF.

This clonotype came up many times. The chain uses TRBV30 and TRBJ2-5, with D possibly being TRBD1 (5 bases). The CDR3 spans 12 residues. Trimming removed 4 bases from V and 5 bases from J, with 11 bases in between. In germline, CDR1 is GTSNPN, CDR2 SVGIG (reference sequence). The CDR3, as DNA: TGTGCCTGGACCCAAAACAGGGAGACCCAGTACTTC. Protein product: CAWTQNRETQYF.

The table lists this clonotype with many counts. The chain has TRBV7-6 and TRBJ1-1; 7 bases align to TRBD1. The V gene's germline CDR1 is SGHVS and CDR2 FNYEAQ. The V gene end was trimmed by 5 bases and the J gene end by 5 bases; junction bases not matched to a gene: 8. The CDR3 contains 14 residues. This chain's CDR3 is CASSPKQGPTEAFF. CDR3 nucleotide sequence: TGTGCCAGCAGCCCAAAACAGGGGCCAACTGAAGCTTTCTTT. Full variable domain (missing parts from reference TRBV7-6 and TRBJ1-1): GAGVSQSPRYKVTKRGQDVALRCDPISGHVSLYWYRQALGQGPEFLTYFNYEAQQDKSGLPNDRFSAERPEGSISTLTIQRTEQRDSAMYRCASSPKQGPTEAFFGQGTRLTVV.

Regarding this clonotype: This CDR3 is missing its conserved last phenylalanine or tryptophan, likely due to a read error. This chain uses TRBV6-5 with TRBJ1-1; TRBD1 aligns across 12 bases. V dropped 5 bases and J dropped 5; count of bases not matched to a gene: 12. Looked up from germline, CDR1 is MNHEY and CDR2 is SVGAGI. CDR3 size: 17 residues. The CDR3, as DNA: TGTGCCAGCAGTCTACCGGGACAGGGGGCTTCGGGGACTGAAGCTTTCCTT. Translation gives CASSLPGQGASGTEAFL.

This clonotype was observed many times. V gene TRBV7-2 combines with J gene TRBJ1-1; D gene ambiguous. The CDR3 is 12 amino acids. Trimming shortened V by 3 bases and J by 4 bases, and 6 bases separated the two germline ends. Germline V gene data show CDR1 as SGHTA and CDR2 as FQGNSA. The CDR3 DNA follows: TGTGCCAGCAGCTTCGGGTTCACTGAAGCTTTCTTT. Translated: CASSFGFTEAFF.

The chain uses TRBV20-1 and TRBJ2-5; 12 nucleotides agree with TRBD2. The CDR3 consists of 15 residues. After removal of 3 bases from V and 5 bases from J, the junction contained 7 bases not matched to a gene. The germline V gene encodes CDR1 DFQATT and CDR2 SNEGSKA (reference sequence). The DNA of the CDR3 is TGCAGTGCTAGGTCTAGCGGGAGGGCCGACGAGACCCAGTACTTC. Translation gives CSARSSGRADETQYF.

This clonotype was counted many times. The rearrangement joins TRBV20-1 to TRBJ2-7; D gene uncertain. V was pared by 6 bases and J by 3 bases, with 12 bases between. CDR3 size: 12 residues. Looked up from germline, CDR1 is DFQATT and CDR2 is SNEGSKA (reference sequence). The CDR3: CSASSSDYEQYF. In DNA, the CDR3 is TGCAGTGCCTCGTCCAGCGACTACGAGCAGTACTTC.

This clonotype appeared a few times. This sequence joins TRBV28 and TRBJ2-7; 8 positions match TRBD1. V dropped 5 bases and J dropped 2; count of bases not matched to a gene: 8. This CDR3 has 15 residues. Germline V gives CDR1 MDHEN, CDR2 SYDVKM. The CDR3 loop reads CASSKTGTGTYEQYF. CDR3 nucleotides: TGTGCCAGCAGTAAGACCGGGACAGGAACCTACGAGCAGTACTTC.

In its sample, this clonotype was seen many times. The J gene is TRBJ1-2, the V gene TRBV29-1; 9 positions match TRBD1. The V segment lost 5 bases and the J segment 3 bases; nucleotides outside the gene matches: 4. The CDR3 runs 13 residues. The germline gives CDR1 SQVTM, CDR2 ANQGSEA. The CDR3 region is CSVRTGEDYGYTF. The CDR3 nucleotides read TGCAGCGTTAGGACAGGGGAGGACTATGGCTACACCTTC.

This clonotype came up a few times. The chain uses TRBV7-3 and TRBJ2-2, with D unclear. The germline V gene encodes CDR1 SGHTA and CDR2 FQGTGA. V was cut by 4 bases and J by 2 bases, with 11 bases left in between. There are 15 residues in the CDR3. The CDR3 region is CASSSTGPNTGELFF. DNA for the CDR3: TGTGCCAGCAGCTCTACCGGGCCAAACACCGGGGAGCTGTTTTTT.

At least ten counts were recorded for this clonotype. The chain links TRBV7-9 to TRBJ1-3; 7 nucleotides agree with TRBD1. This CDR3 is built from 15 residues. The junction had 3 bases not matched to a gene; V was cut back by 3 bases and J by 1 base. CDR1 is SEHNR and CDR2 is FQNEAQ in the germline V gene (reference sequence). The DNA for the CDR3 is TGTGCCAGCAGCTTGGAGGACAGGTCTGGAAACACCATATATTTT. Protein sequence: CASSLEDRSGNTIYF.

About this clonotype: A read error may produce the germline difference seen at one junction end. The chain joins TRBV7-3 to TRBJ1-1, with D uncertain. CDR1 SGHTA and CDR2 FQGTGA come from the germline V gene. The CDR3 sequence is 13 residues long. The CDR3 nucleotides are TGTGCCAGCAGCTTAAATCGAGACACTGAATCTTTCTTT. Protein: CASSLNRDTESFF.

This clonotype has a handful of counts. This sequence joins TRBV20-1 and TRBJ1-2; maybe TRBD1 (6 bases). Trimming removed 0 bases from V and 4 bases from J, with 12 bases in between. The CDR3 totals 14 residues. Germline CDR1 and CDR2: DFQATT and SNEGSKA (reference sequence). CDR3 bases: TGCAGTGCTAGAGACGGAGGACAGACCTATGGCTACACCTTC. As protein: CSARDGGQTYGYTF.

This clonotype has a count of ten or more. The chain joins TRBV12-3 or TRBV12-4 to TRBJ1-1; the D is unclear. There are 13 residues in the CDR3. Trimming pared 6 bases from V and 2 bases from J, leaving 10 bases between. This CDR3 is CASSAGRNTEAFF. CDR3 sequence (DNA): TGTGCCAGCAGCGCGGGTCGAAACACTGAAGCTTTCTTT.

This clonotype was observed many times. The rearrangement links TRBV19 to TRBJ1-2; perhaps TRBD1 as D (5 bases). Per germline, CDR1 LNHDA and CDR2 SQIVND (reference sequence). CDR3 length: 13 amino acids. With 0 bases removed from V and 8 bases from J, the gap between germline ends came to 10 bases. The CDR3 spells CASSIDFRVGYTF. CDR3 sequence (DNA): TGTGCCAGTAGTATAGATTTCAGGGTCGGCTACACCTTC.

This clonotype was seen repeatedly, ten times or more. The chain links TRBV7-2 to TRBJ2-4, with 8 bases matching TRBD1. J lost 3 bases, V lost 3 bases, and 4 bases had no gene match. The CDR3 runs 15 residues. Per germline, CDR1 SGHTA and CDR2 FQGNSA. The CDR3 nucleotides read TGTGCCAGCAGCTTGACAGGGGCGGTCAAAAACATTCAGTACTTC. Translated: CASSLTGAVKNIQYF. Full variable domain (missing parts from reference TRBV7-2 and TRBJ2-4): GAGVSQSPSNKVTEKGKDVELRCDPISGHTALYWYRQSLGQGLEFLIYFQGNSAPDKSGLPSDRFSAERTGGSVSTLTIQRTQQEDSAVYLCASSLTGAVKNIQYFGAGTRLSVL.

The table lists this clonotype with many counts. This chain uses TRBV15 with TRBJ2-5; D gene uncertain. V was trimmed by 0 bases and J by 5 bases, leaving 13 bases between them. Germline V gene lookup returns CDR1 LNHNV and CDR2 YYDKDF (reference sequence). CDR3 length equals 15 residues. CDR3 coding DNA: TGTGCCACCAGCAGAGATCGTTGGGTAGCCGAGACCCAGTACTTC. This translates into CATSRDRWVAETQYF.

This clonotype has a count of ten or more. CDR3 region: CASSFSGSPVGYTF. In DNA, the CDR3 is TGTGCCAGCAGTTTCTCGGGATCCCCGGTGGGCTACACCTTC. The chain joins TRBV28 to TRBJ1-2; the D is unclear. The CDR3 sequence is 14 residues long. Germline lookup yields CDR1 MDHEN and CDR2 SYDVKM. V lost 3 bases and J lost 8, with 16 bases in between.